Below, 2 T cell receptor beta chains from the same sample are listed, as sequenced in a study of T cell repertoires in ileal Crohn's disease. Produced via immunoSEQ multiplex PCR; TCRdb's table is partial and in-frame only. Of about 15,000 clones listed, around 78% were seen once; the top ten hold around 20%. Input material: ileal tissue. The receptors derive from an adult with Crohn's disease.

This clone was observed a handful of times. This sequence joins TRBV5-1 and TRBJ1-2; TRBD1 aligns across 10 bases. The V and J ends lost 4 bases and 4 bases, in that order; junction bases with no gene match: 7. The germline CDR1 and CDR2 sequences are SGHRS and YFSETQ. This CDR3 is 15 amino acids long. Here the CDR3 DNA reads TGCGCCAGCAGCGCCGGGGACAGGGGTCGCTATGGCTACACCTTC. It encodes CASSAGDRGRYGYTF.

V gene TRBV2 combines with J gene TRBJ1-1; TRBD1 might be the D (5 bases). The CDR3 runs to 14 residues. V was cut by 6 bases and J by 4 bases, with 15 bases left in between. CDR1 is SNHLY, CDR2 FYNNEI, per germline. The CDR3: CASSDSRVRTEAFF. For the CDR3, the DNA is TGTGCCAGCAGCGATTCCAGGGTTCGCACTGAAGCTTTCTTT.